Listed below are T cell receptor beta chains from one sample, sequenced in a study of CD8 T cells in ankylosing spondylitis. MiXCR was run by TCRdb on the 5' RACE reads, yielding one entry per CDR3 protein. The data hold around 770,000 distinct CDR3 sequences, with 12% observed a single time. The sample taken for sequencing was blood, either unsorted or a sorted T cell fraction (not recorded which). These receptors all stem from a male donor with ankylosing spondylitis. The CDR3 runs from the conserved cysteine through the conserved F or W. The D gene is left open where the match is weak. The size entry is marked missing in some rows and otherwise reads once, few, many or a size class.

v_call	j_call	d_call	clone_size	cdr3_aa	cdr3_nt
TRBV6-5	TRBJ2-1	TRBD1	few	CASSFTPTGHYYNEQFF	TGTGCCAGCAGCTTCACTCCGACAGGGCATTATTACAATGAGCAGTTCTTC
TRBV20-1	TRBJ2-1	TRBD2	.	CSASLAGNEQFF	TGCAGTGCTAGCCTAGCGGGAAATGAGCAGTTCTTC
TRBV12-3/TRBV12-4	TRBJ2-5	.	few	CASSLSWTAQETQYF	TGTGCCAGCAGTTTAAGCTGGACAGCCCAAGAGACCCAGTACTTC
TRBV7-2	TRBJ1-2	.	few	CASSLVSTVDYGYTF	TGTGCCAGCAGCTTAGTCTCGACAGTTGACTATGGCTACACCTTC
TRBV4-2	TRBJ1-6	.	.	CASSQDVVGRYNSPLHF	TGTGCCAGCAGCCAAGATGTGGTAGGGAGATATAATTCACCCCTCCACTTT
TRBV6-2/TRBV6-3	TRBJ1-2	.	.	CASSRQASYYGYTF	TGTGCCAGCAGCAGACAGGCGTCCTACTATGGCTACACCTTC
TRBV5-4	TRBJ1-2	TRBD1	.	CASSDGTGARYGYTF	TGTGCCAGCAGCGACGGGACAGGGGCACGGTATGGCTACACCTTC
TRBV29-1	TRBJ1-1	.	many	CSVDDGGDTEAFF	TGCAGCGTTGATGACGGAGGGGACACTGAAGCTTTCTTT
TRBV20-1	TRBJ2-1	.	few	CSARWAPVYNEQFF	TGCAGTGCTAGATGGGCCCCCGTCTACAATGAGCAGTTCTTC
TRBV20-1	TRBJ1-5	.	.	CSAREPLSNQPQHF	TGCAGTGCTAGAGAACCGCTGAGCAATCAGCCCCAGCATTTT
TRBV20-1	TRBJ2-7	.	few	CSAMQYYEQYF	TGCAGTGCTATGCAATACTACGAGCAGTACTTC
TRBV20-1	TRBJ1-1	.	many	CSASQGVAFF	TGCAGTGCCTCCCAGGGTGTAGCTTTCTTT
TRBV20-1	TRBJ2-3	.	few	CSASYPTGATDTQYF	TGCAGTGCTAGCTACCCCACCGGGGCCACAGATACGCAGTATTTT
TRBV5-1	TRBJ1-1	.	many	CASSWSSRVNTEAFF	TGCGCCAGCAGCTGGAGTTCCCGAGTGAACACTGAAGCTTTCTTT
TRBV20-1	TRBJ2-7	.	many	CSARPSRRDEQYF	TGCAGTGCTAGACCCTCTAGGAGGGACGAGCAGTACTTC
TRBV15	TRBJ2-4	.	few	CATSRDQRNIQYF	TGTGCCACCAGCAGAGATCAGAGAAACATTCAGTACTTC
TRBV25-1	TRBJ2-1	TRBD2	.	CATVEGGSYNEQFF	TGTGCCACCGTTGAGGGCGGGAGCTACAATGAGCAGTTCTTC
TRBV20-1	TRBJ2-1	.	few	CSASWQGSYNEQFF	TGCAGTGCTAGCTGGCAGGGCTCCTACAATGAGCAGTTCTTC
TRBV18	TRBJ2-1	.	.	CASSPRERTTSYNEQFF	TGTGCCAGCTCACCCAGGGAGCGGACTACCTCCTACAATGAGCAGTTCTTC
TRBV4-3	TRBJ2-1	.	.	CASSSLRSSYNEQFF	TGCGCCAGCAGCTCGTTACGGAGCTCCTACAATGAGCAGTTCTTC
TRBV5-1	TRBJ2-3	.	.	CASSLYRDLGLSYTDTQYF	TGCGCCAGCAGTCTTTACAGGGATCTAGGACTTTCATACACAGATACGCAGTATTTT
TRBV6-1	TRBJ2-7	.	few	CASRAPGLSYEQYF	TGTGCCAGCAGAGCCCCAGGACTTTCCTACGAGCAGTACTTC
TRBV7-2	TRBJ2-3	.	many	CASSLDSGYTDTQYF	TGTGCCAGCAGCTTAGATAGCGGTTACACAGATACGCAGTATTTT
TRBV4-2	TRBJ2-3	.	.	CASSQAEYGGPTDTQYF	TGTGCCAGCAGCCAAGCAGAGTACGGGGGGCCGACAGATACGCAGTATTTT
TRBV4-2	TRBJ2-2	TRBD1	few	CASSRLGTGVPTGELFF	TGTGCCAGCAGTAGGCTCGGGACAGGGGTACCGACCGGGGAGCTGTTTTTT
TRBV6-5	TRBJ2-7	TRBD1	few	CASSLTGGAAYEQYF	TGTGCCAGCAGTTTGACAGGGGGCGCCGCCTACGAGCAGTACTTC
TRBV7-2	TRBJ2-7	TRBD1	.	CASSLIRTGAYEQYF	TGTGCCAGCAGCTTAATCCGTACAGGGGCCTACGAGCAGTACTTC
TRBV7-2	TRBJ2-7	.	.	CASTRGGDPWTYEQYF	TGTGCCAGCACTCGAGGAGGGGACCCGTGGACCTACGAGCAGTACTTC
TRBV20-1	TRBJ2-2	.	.	CSATPGAGELFF	TGCAGTGCTACGCCTGGGGCCGGGGAGCTGTTTTTT
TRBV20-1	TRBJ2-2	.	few	CSARDPRGTGELFF	TGCAGTGCTAGAGATCCACGGGGCACCGGGGAGCTGTTTTTT
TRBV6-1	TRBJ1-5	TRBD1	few	CASRGGQGQPQHF	TGTGCCAGCAGGGGGGGACAGGGTCAGCCCCAGCATTTT
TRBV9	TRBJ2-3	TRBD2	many	CASSASGGRDTQYF	TGTGCCAGCAGCGCCTCCGGGGGGAGGGATACGCAGTATTTT
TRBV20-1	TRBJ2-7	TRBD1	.	CSVLRDRDEQYF	TGCAGTGTTCTCCGGGACAGGGATGAGCAGTACTTC
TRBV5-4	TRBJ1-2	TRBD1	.	CASSPARGQGYGYTF	TGTGCCAGCAGCCCCGCGAGGGGGCAAGGCTATGGCTACACCTTC
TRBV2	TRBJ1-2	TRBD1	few	CASRDPPTGFYGYTF	TGTGCCAGCAGGGACCCCCCGACAGGGTTCTATGGCTACACCTTC
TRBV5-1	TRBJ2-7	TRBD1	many	CASSQIRTGGYEQYF	TGCGCCAGCAGCCAGATTCGGACAGGGGGCTACGAGCAGTACTTC
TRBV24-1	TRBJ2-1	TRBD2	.	CATSDTLAVSYNEQFF	TGTGCCACCAGTGATACTCTAGCGGTCTCCTACAATGAGCAGTTCTTC
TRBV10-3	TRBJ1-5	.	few	CAISPVVAGEGNQPQHF	TGTGCCATCAGTCCAGTCGTCGCAGGGGAGGGCAATCAGCCCCAGCATTTT
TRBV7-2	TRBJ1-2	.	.	CASSLVSRADNYGYTF	TGTGCCAGCAGCTTAGTGTCTCGGGCAGACAACTATGGCTACACCTTC
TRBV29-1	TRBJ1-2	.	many	CSVLPPGYRGYTF	TGCAGCGTCCTCCCGCCCGGGTACCGTGGCTACACCTTC
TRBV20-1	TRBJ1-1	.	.	CSASVLGDTEAFF	TGCAGTGCTAGTGTCCTAGGGGACACTGAAGCTTTCTTT
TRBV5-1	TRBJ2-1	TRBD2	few	CASHYGGASQNEQFF	TGCGCCAGCCATTACGGGGGGGCGAGCCAAAATGAGCAGTTCTTC
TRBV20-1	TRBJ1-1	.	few	CSAYDGPYTEAFF	TGCAGTGCTTACGACGGACCTTACACTGAAGCTTTCTTT
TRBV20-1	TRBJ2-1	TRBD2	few	CSARVPSGSLSNEQFF	TGCAGTGCTAGAGTGCCAAGCGGGAGTCTATCCAATGAGCAGTTCTTC
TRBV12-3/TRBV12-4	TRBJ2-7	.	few	CASSPGQLSLYEQYF	TGTGCCAGCAGTCCCGGACAGTTATCCCTCTACGAGCAGTACTTC
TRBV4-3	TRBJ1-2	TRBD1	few	CASSQDSQGAPYGYTF	TGCGCCAGCAGCCAAGATAGCCAGGGGGCTCCCTATGGCTACACCTTC
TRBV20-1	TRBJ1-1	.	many	CSASLSPMGNTEAFF	TGCAGTGCTAGCCTGTCACCCATGGGGAACACTGAAGCTTTCTTT
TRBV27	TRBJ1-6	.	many	CASSSQIGYNSPLHF	TGTGCCAGCAGTTCACAGATCGGGTATAATTCACCCCTCCACTTT
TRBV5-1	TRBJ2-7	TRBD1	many	CASSTPGGAYEQYF	TGCGCCAGCAGCACTCCAGGGGGAGCCTACGAGCAGTACTTC
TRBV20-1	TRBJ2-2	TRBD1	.	CSALNRDRGNTGELFF	TGCAGTGCTCTAAACCGGGACAGGGGGAACACCGGGGAGCTGTTTTTT
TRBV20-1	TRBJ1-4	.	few	CSASRGRSNEKLFF	TGCAGTGCTAGTAGGGGCAGGAGTAATGAAAAACTGTTTTTT
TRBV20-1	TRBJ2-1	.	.	CSASNPQRAHNEQFF	TGCAGTGCTAGTAACCCTCAGCGGGCCCACAATGAGCAGTTCTTC
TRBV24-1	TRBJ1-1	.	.	CATSDRPEGEAFF	TGTGCCACCAGTGACAGGCCGGAGGGTGAAGCTTTCTTT
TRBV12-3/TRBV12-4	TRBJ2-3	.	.	CASSLGEDTRYF	TGTGCCAGCAGTTTGGGGGAAGATACGCGGTATTTT
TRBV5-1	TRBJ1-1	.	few	CASSPRSRANTEAFF	TGCGCCAGCAGCCCTCGTTCTCGGGCGAACACTGAAGCTTTCTTT
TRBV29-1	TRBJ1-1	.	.	CSVEFENTEAFF	TGCAGCGTTGAATTCGAGAACACTGAAGCTTTCTTT
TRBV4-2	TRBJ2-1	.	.	CASSPYLAYHEQFF	TGTGCCAGCAGCCCCTACCTAGCTTATCATGAGCAGTTCTTC
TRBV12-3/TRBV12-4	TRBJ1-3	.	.	CASTLASGNTIYF	TGTGCCAGCACTCTTGCCTCTGGAAACACCATATATTTT